Shown below are 16 T cell receptor beta chains from a single sample sequenced in a study of siplizumab effects on memory and regulatory T cells. Clones were read by immunoSEQ multiplex PCR, and TCRdb kept only the in-frame ones, dropping some. The sample consists of over 70,000 clones, around 95% of them appearing once. Sequences were obtained from CD8+ T cells sorted from blood. Source of these receptors: a human donor in good health.

J is TRBJ2-2 and V is TRBV28, with D perhaps matching TRBD1 (5 bases). The CDR3 runs to 15 residues. CDR1 is MDHEN and CDR2 is SYDVKM in the germline V gene. Trimming cost V 7 bases and J 4 bases, with 16 bases left between them. The CDR3 coding sequence is TGTGCCAGCACCATCTGGGGCGGTTCCACCGGGGAGCTGTTTTTT. This sequence encodes CASTIWGGSTGELFF. The variable domain in full, with the rest retrieved from reference TRBV28 and TRBJ2-2, is DVKVTQSSRYLVKRTGEKVFLECVQDMDHENMFWYRQDPGLGLRLIYFSYDVKMKEKGDIPEGYSVSREKKERFSLILESASTNQTSMYLCASTIWGGSTGELFFGEGSRLTVL.

The chain uses TRBV28 and TRBJ1-1; D is undetermined. The germline V gene encodes CDR1 MDHEN and CDR2 SYDVKM. V was trimmed by 1 base and J by 2 bases, leaving 5 bases between them. The CDR3 sequence is 13 residues long. CDR3 in DNA: TGTGCCAGCAGTTTATCTGGTAACACTGAAGCTTTCTTT. It codes for CASSLSGNTEAFF.

The rearrangement joins TRBV19 to TRBJ2-1, with 8 positions matching TRBD2. Germline V CDR1 and CDR2: LNHDA, SQIVND (reference sequence). This CDR3 contains 15 residues. The ends lost 4 bases at V and 7 bases at J; junction bases unmatched: 9. The CDR3 DNA reads as TGTGCCAGTAGTAGAGGCTCGCGGGGGGAAAATGAGCAGTTCTTC. Residues: CASSRGSRGENEQFF.

CDR3 sequence: CASSSGAYTEAFF. DNA for the CDR3: TGTGCCAGCAGTTCCGGGGCTTACACTGAAGCTTTCTTT. The chain joins TRBV7-9 to TRBJ1-1; D is possibly TRBD1 (5 bases). CDR3 length: 13 amino acids. Germline loops: CDR1 SEHNR, CDR2 FQNEAQ (reference sequence). V gave up 6 bases and J gave up 3 bases, with 11 bases separating them.

The chain links TRBV28 to TRBJ2-7; TRBD2 might be the D (6 bases). The CDR3 consists of 13 residues. Germline-derived CDR1 and CDR2 are MDHEN and SYDVKM. Between the trimmed V and J ends, which lost 8 bases and 6 bases, there was a span of 17 bases. The CDR3 coding sequence is TGTGCCAGCCGACCCCTTGGAGGGAGCGAGCAGTACTTC. Its protein is CASRPLGGSEQYF.

This clone was seen more than once but under ten times. The gene calls are TRBV2 and TRBJ1-5, with a possible D match to TRBD1 (5 bases). Trimming pared 6 bases from V and 4 bases from J, leaving 16 bases between. The CDR3 spans 15 residues. From germline, CDR1 is SNHLY and CDR2 FYNNEI. The CDR3 nucleotides are TGTGCCAGCAGAGAGGGACTGTGGGGGAATCAGCCCCAGCATTTT. The encoded protein is CASREGLWGNQPQHF.

The V call is TRBV5-1, the J call TRBJ2-3, with TRBD1 identical over 8 bases. Looked up from germline, CDR1 is SGHRS and CDR2 is YFSETQ. After removal of 4 bases from V and 5 bases from J, the junction contained 24 bases not matched to a gene. The CDR3 is made up of 20 amino acids. The CDR3 region is CASSPDQQVTGVRRGDTQYF. CDR3 coding DNA: TGCGCCAGCAGCCCCGACCAACAAGTGACAGGGGTCCGACGGGGAGATACGCAGTATTTT. The full variable domain, with the rest looked up from reference TRBV5-1 and TRBJ2-3, is KAGVTQTPRYLIKTRGQQVTLSCSPISGHRSVSWYQQTPGQGLQFLFEYFSETQRNKGNFPGRFSGRQFSNSRSEMNVSTLELGDSALYLCASSPDQQVTGVRRGDTQYFGPGTRLTVL.

The count of this clone is one. This chain uses TRBV2 with TRBJ2-7; D is undetermined. The ends were cut back, 3 bases at V and 6 bases at J, with 9 bases in the middle. Germline V gene sequence: CDR1 SNHLY, CDR2 FYNNEI. This CDR3 contains 12 residues. The CDR3 is CASSDARPEQYF. DNA for the CDR3: TGTGCCAGCAGTGATGCAAGGCCCGAGCAGTACTTC.

The rearrangement joins TRBV5-8 to TRBJ1-2; D remains unclear. Deletions cut 0 bases from V and 2 bases from J, with 11 bases between. From germline, CDR1 is SGHTS and CDR2 YDEGEE. CDR3 length: 15 residues. CDR3 bases: TGTGCCAGCAGCTTGGAGGGCAGATACAACTATGGCTACACCTTC. It encodes CASSLEGRYNYGYTF.

V usage is TRBV25-1 and J usage is TRBJ2-1; 9 nucleotides agree with TRBD2. CDR3 size: 17 residues. V shed 1 base, J shed 9 bases, and the junction held 13 bases outside the gene matches. Germline CDR1 and CDR2: MGHDK and SYGVNS. For the CDR3, the DNA is TGTGCCAGCAGTGAATCGCCTAGCGGGAATGGTGATAGTGAGCAGTTCTTC. Translation gives CASSESPSGNGDSEQFF.

The V call is TRBV4-1, the J call TRBJ2-7, with D possibly being TRBD1 (6 bases). This CDR3 contains 15 residues. CDR1 is MGHRA and CDR2 is YSYEKL in the germline V gene. Trimming removed 1 base at V and 1 base at J, with 11 bases between. The chain's CDR3 is CASSQVPGQSYEQYF. The CDR3 DNA is TGCGCCAGCAGCCAAGTCCCGGGACAATCCTACGAGCAGTACTTC.

The chain uses TRBV14 and TRBJ2-2, with D perhaps TRBD2 (5 bases). CDR1 and CDR2 (germline): SGHDN, FVKESK. The CDR3 consists of 14 residues. V dropped 2 bases and J dropped 4 bases, with 8 bases sitting between them. The CDR3 spells CASSQLAITGELFF. The CDR3 DNA reads as TGTGCCAGCAGCCAACTAGCCATCACCGGGGAGCTGTTTTTT.

The V and J genes are TRBV11-2 and TRBJ2-2; 11 positions match TRBD2. The V segment lost 5 bases and the J segment 2 bases; nucleotides outside the gene matches: 4. The CDR3 is 16 residues long. The germline gives CDR1 SGHAT, CDR2 FQNNGV. The CDR3 DNA reads as TGTGCCAGCAGCCTGGGGACTAGCGGAAACACCGGGGAGCTGTTTTTT. Its protein is CASSLGTSGNTGELFF.

The V call is TRBV4-2, the J call TRBJ2-7; no firm D call. This CDR3 is built from 14 residues. Germline-derived CDR1 and CDR2 are LGHNA and YNFKEQ. V was clipped by 3 bases and J by 2 bases, with 11 bases between them. CDR3 bases: TGTGCCAGCAGCCAGGCAGGAATCACCTACGAGCAGTACTTC. This gives the protein CASSQAGITYEQYF.

The V gene is TRBV9, the J gene TRBJ2-3, with D tentatively TRBD1 (5 bases). The V gene lost 3 bases and the J gene lost 4 bases, with 24 bases spanning the gap. The CDR3 has 18 amino acids. In germline, CDR1 is SGDLS, CDR2 YYNGEE. For the CDR3, the DNA is TGTGCCAGCAGCGACGCCCTAATTCCAGGGCAAGAACCAGATACGCAGTATTTT. Translation: CASSDALIPGQEPDTQYF.

The rearrangement uses TRBV19 and TRBJ2-1; 7 nucleotides align to TRBD2. The CDR3 is 13 amino acids. Germline V gene lookup returns CDR1 LNHDA and CDR2 SQIVND (reference sequence). Trimming removed 5 bases from V and 4 bases from J; junction bases left unmatched: 2. The CDR3 loop is CASSAAGYNEQFF. The CDR3 nucleotides read TGTGCCAGTAGTGCAGCGGGGTACAATGAGCAGTTCTTC.